This T cell receptor beta chain was identified during a study of GPR56 and killer-like receptors on CD4 memory cells (dated by TCRdb to between 2018 and 2020). Context from the whole study: According to the study's proposal, human CD4+ memory T-cell differentiation and cytokine production potential are marked by the progressive acquisition of KLRB1, KLRG1, GPR56 and then KLRF1. Healthy blood donors in the study were described as age-matched to the liver disease patients, whose median age was about 70 years.

The sample was run on an Illumina HiSeq 2500. To build sequencing libraries, a previously published PCR protocol was used to amplify the recombined TCRbeta locus. Under the source paper's analysis protocol: Any read whose average quality score fell below 30 was discarded, and IMSEQ was used to process the reads that remained. Clonotypes were defined by Vbeta gene, Jbeta gene and CDR3 amino acid sequence. The Morisita-Horn index, computed on the top 100 expanded clones, was used to quantify repertoire overlap between populations. Clonal diversity was assessed with Rényi diversity profiles calculated on the top 100 expanded clones. The reads went through TCRdb reprocessing, and each CDR3 protein sequence gets one entry with no DNA. The V and J calls here are based on TCRdb, not the publication. This specimen's table enumerates around 2,500 distinct CDR3 sequences. The ten top clones hold roughly 3.7% of the sample.

Prior to TCRbeta sequencing, five KLR/GPR56-defined CD4+ populations were enriched by fluorescence-activated cell sorting. To test whether memory differentiation follows a linear pathway, the researchers sequenced TCRbeta repertoires from five CD4+ T-cell subsets, each defined by expression of KLRB1, KLRG1, GPR56 and KLRF1. TCR-sequenced cells came from peripheral blood of healthy control individuals, reported as five donors in the TCRbeta analysis figure. Heparinized peripheral blood was collected, and every sample was processed within one hour of retrieval. To isolate peripheral blood mononuclear cells, blood was diluted 1:2 in PBS and put through Biocoll density gradient centrifugation at room temperature. Before flow sorting, CD4+ T cells were enriched from freshly isolated PBMCs by magnetic sorting with anti-CD4 MicroBeads. A BD FACSAria II was used to sort CD4+ T cells enriched from PBMCs of healthy donors according to marker expression. Surface staining used anti-KLRB1 clone 191B8, anti-KLRF1 clone 4A4.D10 and anti-KLRG1 clone REA261 antibodies from Miltenyi Biotec.

Broader findings and caveats from the paper: TCR repertoires overlapped especially between the late populations 4 and 5, and partly population 3. Diversity and similarity analyses were restricted to the 100 most expanded clones per population rather than full repertoires. The clones that dominated late populations 4 and 5 were also present in early populations 1 and 2, and the authors interpreted this finding as evidence for linear differentiation. Low clonal frequency was observed in the marker-negative population, and a progressive increase in clonal frequency, with a corresponding decrease in TCRbeta diversity, was observed along the proposed pathway.

The CDR1 and CDR2 encoded by the germline V gene are SGHTA and FQGNSA. There are 17 amino acids in the CDR3, from cysteine to phenylalanine inclusive. DNA is not on record. Judged by frequency, this clonotype is medium-sized (0.01 to 0.1%); no count was given. What this receptor recognizes is not known. Sequencing was done on a sample of memory CD4+ T cells from blood. The receptor's source is a human donor in good health. The rearrangement combines TRBV7-2 with TRBJ2-7; TCRdb's D gene call, TRBD2, goes unchecked for lack of DNA. CDR3 protein: CASSNYWARGDSYEQYF.